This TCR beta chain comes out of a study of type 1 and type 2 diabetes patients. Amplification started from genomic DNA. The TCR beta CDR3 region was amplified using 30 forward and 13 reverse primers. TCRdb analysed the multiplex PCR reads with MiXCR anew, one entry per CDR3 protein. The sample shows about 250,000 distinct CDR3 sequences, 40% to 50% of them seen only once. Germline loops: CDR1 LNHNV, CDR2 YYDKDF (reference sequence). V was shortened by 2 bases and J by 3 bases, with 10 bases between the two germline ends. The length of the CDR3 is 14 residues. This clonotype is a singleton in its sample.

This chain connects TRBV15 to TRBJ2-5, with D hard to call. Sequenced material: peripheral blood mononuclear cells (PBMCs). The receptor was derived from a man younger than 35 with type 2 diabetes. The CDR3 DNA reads TGTGCCACCAGCAGATTCGAGGCTGAAGAGACCCAGTACTTC. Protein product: CATSRFEAEETQYF.